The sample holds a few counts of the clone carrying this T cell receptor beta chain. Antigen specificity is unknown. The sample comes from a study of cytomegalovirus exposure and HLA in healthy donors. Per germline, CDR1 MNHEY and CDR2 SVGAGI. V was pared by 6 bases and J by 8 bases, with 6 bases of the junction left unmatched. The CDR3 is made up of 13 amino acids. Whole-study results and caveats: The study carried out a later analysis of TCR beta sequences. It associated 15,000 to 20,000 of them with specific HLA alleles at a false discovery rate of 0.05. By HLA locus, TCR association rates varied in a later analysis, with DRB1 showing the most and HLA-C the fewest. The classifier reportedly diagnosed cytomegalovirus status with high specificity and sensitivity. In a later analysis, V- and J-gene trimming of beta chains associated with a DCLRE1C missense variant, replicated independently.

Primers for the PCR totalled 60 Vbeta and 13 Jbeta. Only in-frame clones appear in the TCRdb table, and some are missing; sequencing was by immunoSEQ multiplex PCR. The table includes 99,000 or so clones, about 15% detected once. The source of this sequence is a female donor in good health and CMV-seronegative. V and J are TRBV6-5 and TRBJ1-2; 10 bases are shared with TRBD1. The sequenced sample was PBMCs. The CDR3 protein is CASRVTGGGGYTF. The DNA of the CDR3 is TGTGCCAGCAGGGTGACAGGGGGCGGAGGCTACACCTTC.